The clone carrying this T cell receptor beta chain has ten or more counts. Its specificity is unknown. Ophthalmopathy patients had Clinical Activity Score at least 3, NOSPECS grade at least 4, duration under 3 months. In making diagnoses, clinical symptoms, serum thyroxine and TRAb, thyroid ultrasound and orbital computed tomography were all used. Each 10 ml fresh peripheral blood draw supplied the PBMCs. The CDR3 regions of TCR beta were amplified from RNA transcripts. Carried out on the TCR CDR3, a first-round RT-PCR used the HTBI primer set. Via MiXCR, TCRdb re-called the multiplex PCR reads, giving one row per CDR3 protein. Among 400,000 or so distinct CDR3 sequences, 15% were seen once, and the ten largest hold roughly 19%. The length of the CDR3 is 17 residues. With 1 base clipped from V and 4 bases from J, the junction kept 11 bases outside the gene matches. The germline V gene has CDR1 LGHDT and CDR2 YNNKEL (reference sequence).

This entry belongs to a study of T cells in Graves' hyperthyroidism and ophthalmopathy. Study-level findings and limits: Most clonotypes expanded in thyroid above 0.001 were likewise present in blood.

This sequence joins TRBV3-1 and TRBJ1-2; 8 bases fit TRBD1. This TCR was sampled from a woman aged 55-70 years with Graves' ophthalmopathy. The specimen was blood. DNA for the CDR3: TGTGCCAGCAGCCAAGTAACGGCCAGGGGGCAAGGCTATGGCTACACCTTC. Amino acids: CASSQVTARGQGYGYTF. The whole variable domain, filled in from reference TRBV3-1 and TRBJ1-2, reads DTAVSQTPKYLVTQMGNDKSIKCEQNLGHDTMYWYKQDSKKFLKIMFSYNNKELIINETVPNRFSPKSPDKAHLNLHINSLELGDSAVYFCASSQVTARGQGYGYTFGSGTRLTVV.